This TCR beta chain stems from a study of T cells after yellow fever vaccination. Germline assignment: CDR1 SGHRS and CDR2 YFSETQ. V trimming: 0 bases; J trimming: 9 bases; junction bases outside the gene matches: 7. CDR3 size: 15 residues. Study conclusions and caveats: Compared with primary, the secondary response was weaker and peaked at day 5, not 15.

This clonotype was seen repeatedly, ten times or more. Its antigen is as yet unknown. TCR cDNA, made by 5'RACE template switching, carried an added universal primer site and UMIs. MiXCR was run by TCRdb on the 5' RACE reads, yielding one entry per CDR3 protein. The data hold more than 250,000 distinct CDR3 sequences, with about 6.9% observed a single time. This rearrangement joins TRBV5-1 to TRBJ2-1; 9 nucleotides agree with TRBD2. The sequences come from PBMCs, collected about 41 days after the first yellow fever vaccination. This receptor was identified in a man between 18 and 35 years old who received the YFV17D yellow fever vaccine. CDR3 nucleotides: TGCGCCAGCAGCTTGGAGGGGACTAGCTACGGTGAGCAGTTCTTC. It is translated as CASSLEGTSYGEQFF.